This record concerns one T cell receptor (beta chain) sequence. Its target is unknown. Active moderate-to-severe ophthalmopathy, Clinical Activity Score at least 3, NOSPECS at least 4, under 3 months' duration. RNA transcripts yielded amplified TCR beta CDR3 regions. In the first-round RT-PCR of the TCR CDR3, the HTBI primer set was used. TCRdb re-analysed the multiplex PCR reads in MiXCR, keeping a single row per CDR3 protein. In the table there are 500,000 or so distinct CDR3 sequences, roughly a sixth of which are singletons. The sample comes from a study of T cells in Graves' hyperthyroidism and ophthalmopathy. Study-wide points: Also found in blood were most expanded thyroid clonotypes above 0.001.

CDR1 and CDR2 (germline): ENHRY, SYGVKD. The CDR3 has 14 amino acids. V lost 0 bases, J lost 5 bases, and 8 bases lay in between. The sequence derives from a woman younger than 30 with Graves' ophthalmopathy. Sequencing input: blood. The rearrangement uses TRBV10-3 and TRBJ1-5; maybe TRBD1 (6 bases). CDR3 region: CAISESGGDQPQHF. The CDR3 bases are TGTGCCATCAGTGAGTCAGGGGGGGATCAGCCCCAGCATTTT.